These T cell receptor beta chains were read from a single sample in a study of CD8 T cells in ankylosing spondylitis. TCRdb processed the 5' RACE reads anew with MiXCR; each CDR3 protein has one entry. The sample has 85,000 to 100,000 distinct CDR3 sequences, over 6.5% seen once. Input material: blood, either unsorted or a sorted T cell fraction (not recorded which). The receptor source for this set is a male donor with ankylosing spondylitis or in good health (not recorded which). CDR3s include the opening cysteine and the closing phenylalanine or tryptophan. A D gene is named only where the DNA matches it firmly. Size is omitted from some rows. Given values are once, few, many or a class for expanded clones.

clone size	D gene	J gene	V gene	CDR3 DNA	CDR3 protein
many	NA	TRBJ2-3	TRBV9	TGTGCCAGCAGCGTAGGGGGGTCAGGAAACACAGATACGCAGTATTTT	CASSVGGSGNTDTQYF
many	TRBD1	TRBJ1-1	TRBV6-2/TRBV6-3	TGTGCCAGCAGGATGTCGACAGGGGGCTCATCAAACACTGAAGCTTTCTTT	CASRMSTGGSSNTEAFF
few	NA	TRBJ1-4	TRBV20-1	TGCAGTGCCCCCGCCCCCGGAAAACTGTTTTTT	CSAPAPGKLFF
many	NA	TRBJ1-4	TRBV27	TGTGCCAGCAGTAAACTAGGGAGTGTGGATGAAAAACTGTTTTTT	CASSKLGSVDEKLFF
many	TRBD1	TRBJ2-7	TRBV29-1	TGCAGCGTTGAAACAGGGGATATGCCCTACGAGCAGTACTTC	CSVETGDMPYEQYF
many	TRBD1	TRBJ2-5	TRBV7-9	TGTGCCAGCAGCTACCGACAGGGGACACAAGAGACCCAGTACTTC	CASSYRQGTQETQYF
NA	TRBD1	TRBJ1-2	TRBV19	TGTGCCAGTAGATTGGGACAGCGGCTCGAGGGCTACACCTTC	CASRLGQRLEGYTF
many	NA	TRBJ2-3	TRBV15	TGTGCCACCAGCGCGGGACACCTGGGAGCAGATACGCAGTATTTT	CATSAGHLGADTQYF
many	TRBD1	TRBJ1-6	TRBV6-2/TRBV6-3	TGTGCCAGCAGTTACCAAACTCCGGGACAGGCCTTCTCCTATAATTCACCCCTCCACTTT	CASSYQTPGQAFSYNSPLHF
many	NA	TRBJ2-1	TRBV24-1	TGTGCCACCAGTGATGGGTTGAATGAGCAGTTCTTC	CATSDGLNEQFF
NA	TRBD2	TRBJ2-7	TRBV5-1	TGCGCCAGCAGCGGACTAGCGGGAGGACTCCCCTCCGAGCAGTACTTC	CASSGLAGGLPSEQYF